The 7 T cell receptor beta chains listed next were all sequenced from one sample in a study of T cell changes during pregnancy in multiple sclerosis. Some clones are missing from TCRdb's copy, which holds only in-frame ones; the method was immunoSEQ multiplex PCR. The top ten clones hold 1% to 1.5% of a sample with some 100,000 clones, around 90% of them seen once. The sample consisted of peripheral blood, taken in the second trimester of pregnancy. All receptors derive from a female donor with multiple sclerosis, enrolled in a pregnancy study.

The chain joins TRBV2 to TRBJ1-2; 8 nucleotides align to TRBD1. The trim removed 3 bases at V and 6 bases at J, leaving 6 bases unmatched. Germline CDR1 SNHLY, CDR2 FYNNEI. The CDR3 runs 14 residues. The CDR3 is CASSDIRQGNGYTF. The DNA of the CDR3 is TGTGCCAGCAGTGACATTCGACAGGGGAATGGCTACACCTTC.

The V gene is TRBV13, the J gene TRBJ1-1, with 7 bases that match TRBD1. Germline CDR1 PRHDT, CDR2 FYEKMQ (reference sequence). The CDR3 contains 17 residues. The V gene end was trimmed by 0 bases and the J gene end by 0 bases; junction bases not matched to a gene: 7. CDR3: CASSLGRGQGVNTEAFF. CDR3 in DNA: TGTGCCAGCAGCTTAGGCCGAGGGCAGGGGGTGAACACTGAAGCTTTCTTT.

This clone showed up just once. The gene calls are TRBV10-3 and TRBJ2-3, with TRBD1 matching 9 bases. The J segment lost 5 bases and the V segment lost 2 bases, leaving 8 bases of the junction unmatched. Germline V gives CDR1 ENHRY, CDR2 SYGVKD. The CDR3 sequence is 16 residues long. CDR3 residues: CAISETWTGEGDTQYF. CDR3 bases: TGTGCCATCAGTGAGACTTGGACAGGGGAAGGAGATACGCAGTATTTT.

This clone has a single count. J is TRBJ1-2 and V is TRBV30, with 7 nucleotides matching TRBD1. Germline V CDR1 and CDR2: GTSNPN, SVGIG (reference sequence). With 7 bases clipped from V and 6 bases from J, the junction kept 5 bases outside the gene matches. CDR3 length: 11 residues. CDR3 bases: TGTGCCTCAAAACAGGGGAATGGCTACACCTTC. This gives the protein CASKQGNGYTF.

This chain joins TRBV2 and TRBJ1-5, with D unresolved. V was trimmed by 5 bases and J by 0 bases, leaving 5 bases between them. Looked up from germline, CDR1 is SNHLY and CDR2 is FYNNEI. The CDR3 loop spans 13 amino acids. This CDR3 is CASSQYSNQPQHF. The CDR3 DNA sequence: TGTGCCAGCAGTCAGTATAGCAATCAGCCCCAGCATTTT.

This chain uses TRBV6-1 with TRBJ1-1; maybe TRBD1 (5 bases). Per the germline V gene, CDR1 is MNHNS and CDR2 is SASEGT. Trimming took 4 bases from V and 1 from J, leaving 7 bases between them. The length of the CDR3 is 13 residues. The CDR3 DNA is TGTGCCAGCAGTGTCGGACAGAACACTGAAGCTTTCTTT. Residues: CASSVGQNTEAFF.

The chain couples TRBV19 to TRBJ1-2; 9 positions agree with TRBD1. Germline V gives CDR1 LNHDA, CDR2 SQIVND (reference sequence). The CDR3 is 14 amino acids. The ends lost 3 bases at V and 6 bases at J; junction bases unmatched: 5. The CDR3 bases are TGTGCCAGTAGTATTACCGGGACAGGGAATGGCTACACCTTC. It yields the protein CASSITGTGNGYTF.